These 30 T cell receptor beta chains originate from one sample sequenced in a study of T-cell reconstitution after alpha-beta-depleted transplantation in children. The library targeted TCRbeta and was prepared with unique molecular identifiers. TCRdb reprocessed the PCR reads with MiXCR, giving one entry per CDR3 protein. Of approximately 630,000 distinct CDR3 sequences in the sample, approximately 14% were seen once. Source: PBMCs, taken before TCRalphabeta/CD19-depleted stem cell transplant. These receptors originate from a girl aged 2-9 years with congenital amegakaryocytic thrombocytopenia, due to receive a stem cell transplant.

The CDR3: CASSPRELASYNEQFF. The CDR3 coding sequence is TGTGCCAGCAGCCCCCGGGAATTAGCGTCCTACAATGAGCAGTTCTTC. The V and J genes are TRBV7-9 and TRBJ2-1; TRBD2 might be the D (5 bases). Germline V gene sequence: CDR1 SEHNR, CDR2 FQNEAQ (reference sequence). Trimming left V 5 bases short and J 1 base short, with 15 bases between. The CDR3 extends over 16 amino acids.

This clonotype was seen more than once but under ten times. The chain links TRBV20-1 to TRBJ1-4; D is undetermined. Per germline, CDR1 DFQATT and CDR2 SNEGSKA (reference sequence). V was shortened by 2 bases and J by 5 bases, with 9 bases between the two germline ends. The CDR3 totals 13 residues. The DNA for the CDR3 is TGCAGTGCTAGACACAGCAACAATGAAAAACTGTTTTTT. Amino acid sequence: CSARHSNNEKLFF.

This sequence joins TRBV12-5 and TRBJ2-1, with D uncertain. Germline V gene lookup returns CDR1 LGHNT and CDR2 FRNRAP. The V and J ends lost 6 bases and 9 bases respectively, with 15 bases between them. The CDR3 sequence is 13 residues long. DNA for the CDR3: TGTGCTAGTGGAACTGCTAGAGACACTGAGCAGTTCTTC. This encodes CASGTARDTEQFF.

V usage is TRBV27 and J usage is TRBJ2-3; 9 bases line up with TRBD2. V shed 2 bases and J 14 bases; nucleotides not matched to a gene: 20. Germline values: CDR1 MNHEY, CDR2 SMNVEV (reference sequence). CDR3 size: 17 residues. As DNA, the CDR3 is TGTGCCAGCAGTTTAAGGGTCCGGTTGGTAGCGGGAGCCACTCTGTATTTT. Translation gives CASSLRVRLVAGATLYF.

This clonotype occurred many times. V usage is TRBV11-2 and J usage is TRBJ1-2; TRBD1 might be the D (6 bases). The CDR3 runs 15 residues. The germline V and J ends were trimmed by 0 bases and 8 bases, with 16 bases remaining between them. Germline CDR1 and CDR2: SGHAT and FQNNGV. CDR3 nucleotides: TGTGCCAGCAGCTTAGACCCAGGGGAAGGGTTCGGCTACACCTTC. Its translation is CASSLDPGEGFGYTF.

The table lists this clonotype with many counts. The rearrangement uses TRBV4-1 and TRBJ1-1, with D hard to call. The CDR3 has 15 residues. Between the trimmed V and J ends, which lost 4 bases and 4 bases, there was a span of 16 bases. Germline V lookup: CDR1 MGHRA, CDR2 YSYEKL. CDR3 region: CASSPLSTPSTEAFF. Written as DNA, the CDR3 is TGCGCCAGCAGCCCTCTTTCAACCCCGTCCACTGAAGCTTTCTTT.

The table lists this clonotype with many counts. The V gene is TRBV20-1, the J gene TRBJ2-1; D is unclear. This CDR3 region has 12 residues. CDR1 and CDR2 from the germline V gene are DFQATT and SNEGSKA (reference sequence). Trimming stripped 7 bases from V and 0 bases from J, with 7 bases between. CDR3 nucleotide sequence: TGCAGTGTGCGACCCTCCTACAATGAGCAGTTCTTC. Translation gives CSVRPSYNEQFF.

The chain carries TRBV5-1 and TRBJ2-5, with 7 positions matching TRBD1. This CDR3 region has 14 residues. Germline V gene data show CDR1 as SGHRS and CDR2 as YFSETQ. Trimming at V came to 3 bases and at J to 1 base, leaving 3 bases not matched to a gene. The CDR3 coding sequence is TGCGCCAGCAGCTACGACAGGGCCCAAGAGACCCAGTACTTC. Translating it yields CASSYDRAQETQYF. Variable domain in full (rest from reference TRBV5-1 and TRBJ2-5): KAGVTQTPRYLIKTRGQQVTLSCSPISGHRSVSWYQQTPGQGLQFLFEYFSETQRNKGNFPGRFSGRQFSNSRSEMNVSTLELGDSALYLCASSYDRAQETQYFGPGTRLLVL.

This clonotype was detected only a few times. DNA of the CDR3: TGTGCCAGCAGTAAAAGGGAGACTAGCGGGTACTACGAGCAGTACTTC. Translating gives CASSKRETSGYYEQYF. This chain joins TRBV7-8 and TRBJ2-7; TRBD2 agrees at 10 bases. This CDR3 has 16 amino acids. CDR1 and CDR2 (germline): SGHVS, FQNEAQ. V was pared by 6 bases and J by 3 bases, with 11 bases of the junction left unmatched.

This clonotype appeared many times. V gene TRBV15 combines with J gene TRBJ2-5; 8 positions agree with TRBD1. The germline CDR1 and CDR2 sequences are LNHNV and YYDKDF (reference sequence). This CDR3 is 14 amino acids long. The ends lost 0 bases at V and 5 bases at J; junction bases unmatched: 2. The CDR3: CATSRDRGRETQYF. The DNA for the CDR3 is TGTGCCACCAGCAGAGACAGGGGGCGCGAGACCCAGTACTTC.

This chain links TRBV5-1 with TRBJ2-1; D is uncertain. CDR1 and CDR2 from the germline V gene are SGHRS and YFSETQ. Trimming took 0 bases from V and 15 from J, leaving 16 bases between them. The length of the CDR3 is 13 residues. CDR3 in DNA: TGCGCCAGCAGCTTGGCCTCTAGAAGCGTCTGGTTCTTC. It yields the protein CASSLASRSVWFF.

The chain is built from TRBV24-1 and TRBJ1-2, with a weak D call TRBD1 (5 bases). V was clipped by 0 bases and J by 8 bases, with 12 bases between them. Germline V gives CDR1 KGHDR, CDR2 SFDVKD. CDR3 size: 14 residues. For the CDR3, the DNA is TGTGCCACCAGTGATTTGAGTACAGGACAAGGCTACACCTTC. Protein: CATSDLSTGQGYTF.

This clonotype was counted between two and nine times. This chain joins TRBV29-1 and TRBJ2-7; D uncertain. CDR1 and CDR2 from the germline V gene are SQVTM and ANQGSEA. With 4 bases removed from V and 3 bases from J, the gap between germline ends came to 16 bases. This CDR3 comprises 14 residues. The CDR3 reads CSVVTGDLIYEQYF. In DNA form, the CDR3 reads TGCAGCGTTGTTACTGGCGACTTGATCTACGAGCAGTACTTC.

This clonotype was counted a few times. The chain employs TRBV12-3 or TRBV12-4 and TRBJ1-3; no reliable D call. The CDR3 has 13 residues. Trimming stripped 8 bases from V and 0 bases from J, with 8 bases between. The CDR3 bases are TGTGCCAGCGCGTTTGGCTCTGGAAACACCATATATTTT. Translated: CASAFGSGNTIYF.

The V gene is TRBV14, the J gene TRBJ2-7; 10 bases line up with TRBD2. Trimming cost V 0 bases and J 8 bases; bases outside gene matches: 7. The CDR3 spans 15 residues. CDR1 is SGHDN and CDR2 is FVKESK in the germline V gene. CDR3 in DNA: TGTGCCAGCAGCCAAGAAGGGCTAGCGGGAGCTCAGCAGTACTTC. Translation: CASSQEGLAGAQQYF.

This clonotype was detected a few times. The V and J genes are TRBV6-6 and TRBJ1-1; D is unclear. Germline CDR1 is MNHNY and CDR2 is SVGAGI (reference sequence). The CDR3 contains 12 residues. The V and J ends lost 7 bases and 2 bases respectively, with 8 bases between them. The CDR3 region has the DNA TGTGCCAGCATAGTAGTTAACACTGAAGCTTTCTTT. It codes for CASIVVNTEAFF.

In its sample, this clonotype was seen many times. The chain links TRBV7-2 to TRBJ2-3; no clear D. V was cut by 6 bases and J by 2 bases, with 9 bases left in between. Germline loops: CDR1 SGHTA, CDR2 FQGNSA. There are 13 residues in the CDR3. CDR3 in amino acids: CASRTQLTDTQYF. The CDR3 DNA is TGTGCCAGCAGGACACAACTCACAGATACGCAGTATTTT. Using reference TRBV7-2 and TRBJ2-3 for the parts outside the CDR3, the full variable domain is GAGVSQSPSNKVTEKGKDVELRCDPISGHTALYWYRQSLGQGLEFLIYFQGNSAPDKSGLPSDRFSAERTGGSVSTLTIQRTQQEDSAVYLCASRTQLTDTQYFGPGTRLTVL.

This clonotype was seen a few times. The chain joins TRBV5-1 to TRBJ2-5; TRBD2 aligns across 12 bases. CDR3 length: 15 residues. V lost 1 base to trimming and J lost 4 bases; unmatched junction nucleotides: 2. CDR1 is SGHRS and CDR2 is YFSETQ in the germline V gene. For the CDR3, the DNA is TGCGCCAGCAGCTTGCAGGGACTAGCGGGAGAGACCCAGTACTTC. This gives the protein CASSLQGLAGETQYF.

This clonotype was seen many times. This chain links TRBV20-1 with TRBJ2-7, with 10 bases that match TRBD2. The CDR3 runs 15 residues. The V gene end was trimmed by 2 bases and the J gene end by 4 bases; junction bases not matched to a gene: 8. CDR1 and CDR2 from the germline V gene are DFQATT and SNEGSKA (reference sequence). CDR3: CSARPILAGFYEQYF. The CDR3 coding sequence is TGCAGTGCTAGACCAATACTAGCGGGGTTTTACGAGCAGTACTTC.

This clonotype was detected many times. CDR3 sequence: CSATDLYEQYF. For the CDR3, the DNA is TGCAGTGCGACTGACCTTTACGAGCAGTACTTC. The chain links TRBV20-1 to TRBJ2-7; D call uncertain. Per germline, CDR1 DFQATT and CDR2 SNEGSKA (reference sequence). This CDR3 is 11 amino acids long. The V and J ends lost 6 bases and 4 bases respectively, with 10 bases between them.

This clonotype was observed a handful of times. The J gene is TRBJ2-7, the V gene TRBV12-3 or TRBV12-4, with D tentatively TRBD2 (6 bases). The CDR3 covers 13 residues. The V end lost 4 bases, the J end lost 5 bases, and 12 bases lay between the germline ends. The CDR3 protein is CASSWDSGDEQYF. The DNA of the CDR3 is TGTGCCAGCAGTTGGGATAGCGGAGACGAGCAGTACTTC.

At least ten counts were recorded for this clonotype. V usage is TRBV5-6 and J usage is TRBJ2-1; 8 nucleotides align to TRBD2. This CDR3 contains 15 residues. The germline V gene encodes CDR1 SGHDT and CDR2 YYEEEE. V lost 4 bases and J lost 5; bases outside the gene matches: 8. CDR3 protein: CASSPLAGLHNEQFF. CDR3 DNA sequence: TGTGCCAGCAGCCCCCTAGCGGGTCTCCACAATGAGCAGTTCTTC. The whole variable domain, filled in from reference TRBV5-6 and TRBJ2-1, reads DAGVTQSPTHLIKTRGQQVTLRCSPKSGHDTVSWYQQALGQGPQFIFQYYEEEERQRGNFPDRFSGHQFPNYSSELNVNALLLGDSALYLCASSPLAGLHNEQFFGPGTRLTVL.

In its sample, this clonotype was seen a few times. The DNA for the CDR3 is TGCGCCAGCAGCCAAGATAGATCTGATCAGACTAGGCGGTACTTC. Its translation: CASSQDRSDQTRRYF. The rearrangement joins TRBV4-1 to TRBJ2-7; a weak D match, TRBD2 (6 bases). The germline V and J ends were trimmed by 0 bases and 12 bases, with 21 bases remaining between them. The CDR3 is 15 residues long. Germline-derived CDR1 and CDR2 are MGHRA and YSYEKL.

The rearrangement links TRBV6-1 to TRBJ1-3, with unresolved D. V lost 2 bases, J lost 2 bases, and 13 bases lay in between. This CDR3 is 16 amino acids long. Germline CDR1 MNHNS, CDR2 SASEGT. DNA for the CDR3: TGTGCCAGCAGTGAATTGGCAGGATCAGCTGGAAACACCATATATTTT. Translation gives CASSELAGSAGNTIYF.

The J gene is TRBJ2-2, the V gene TRBV20-1; D is possibly TRBD1 (5 bases). V lost 1 base to trimming and J lost 6 bases, with 21 bases between them. This CDR3 region has 17 residues. Germline CDR1 and CDR2: DFQATT and SNEGSKA (reference sequence). The CDR3 DNA follows: TGCAGTGCTAGAGTTTTAGGCACATCAAGGGGTCCCGGGGAGCTGTTTTTT. Translation: CSARVLGTSRGPGELFF.

The table lists this clonotype with many counts. The CDR3 loop is CSVEGIMNTEAFF. CDR3 bases: TGCAGCGTTGAAGGCATTATGAACACTGAAGCTTTCTTT. The rearrangement links TRBV29-1 to TRBJ1-1; D gene uncertain. Trimming cost V 1 base and J 0 bases, with 6 bases left between them. Looked up from germline, CDR1 is SQVTM and CDR2 is ANQGSEA. This CDR3 region has 13 residues.

This clonotype was seen many times. The chain joins TRBV20-1 to TRBJ1-6; D is perhaps TRBD1 (5 bases). This CDR3 contains 15 residues. The V end lost 5 bases, the J end lost 7 bases, and 18 bases lay between the germline ends. In germline, CDR1 is DFQATT, CDR2 SNEGSKA (reference sequence). CDR3 amino acids: CSAPHQGVGNSPLHF. Written as DNA, the CDR3 is TGCAGTGCTCCCCATCAGGGTGTGGGCAATTCACCCCTCCACTTT.

In its sample, this clonotype was seen many times. V and J are TRBV6-5 and TRBJ1-1; perhaps TRBD1 as D (6 bases). The CDR3 totals 14 residues. Germline CDR1 and CDR2: MNHEY and SVGAGI. Trimming shortened V by 2 bases and J by 0 bases, and 7 bases separated the two germline ends. The CDR3 spells CASSYRGLNTEAFF. CDR3 nucleotide sequence: TGTGCCAGCAGTTACAGGGGGTTGAACACTGAAGCTTTCTTT.

The chain combines TRBV5-1 with TRBJ2-1; 8 nucleotides line up with TRBD1. The CDR3 runs 16 residues. With V trimmed by 4 bases and J by 6 bases, 12 bases remained unmatched. From germline, CDR1 is SGHRS and CDR2 YFSETQ. CDR3 sequence: CASSARTGFLSNEQFF. In DNA form, the CDR3 reads TGCGCCAGCAGCGCAAGGACAGGGTTCTTATCCAATGAGCAGTTCTTC.

V usage is TRBV5-1 and J usage is TRBJ1-3, with D perhaps TRBD1 (5 bases). The germline V gene has CDR1 SGHRS and CDR2 YFSETQ. The CDR3 runs to 16 residues. V lost 2 bases to trimming and J lost 2 bases, with 14 bases between them. In nucleotides, the CDR3 is TGCGCCAGCAGCTTTTCCAGGGCGGGGGCTGGAAACACCATATATTTT. Protein: CASSFSRAGAGNTIYF.